These 14 T cell receptor beta chains came from one sample sequenced in a study of OX40 agonist ivuxolimab in advanced cancers. Sequenced by immunoSEQ multiplex PCR; TCRdb stores in-frame clones only, minus some. Counted here are 60,000 to 80,000 clones, roughly three quarters occurring once; the ten biggest clones make up approximately 5%. This material consisted of CD4+ or CD8+ T cells sorted from blood, taken in a trial of the OX40 agonist ivuxolimab. The receptor source for this set is an adult with an advanced solid tumor such as melanoma, head and neck, liver or kidney cancer.

In its sample, this clone was seen once. The rearrangement uses TRBV5-4 and TRBJ1-1; D is uncertain. Trimming shortened V by 4 bases and J by 4 bases, and 14 bases separated the two germline ends. This CDR3 comprises 14 residues. Germline V CDR1 and CDR2: SGHNT, YYREEE (reference sequence). The CDR3 DNA reads as TGTGCCAGCAGCCGGAATATGGGTAGCACTGAAGCTTTCTTT. As protein: CASSRNMGSTEAFF. The full variable domain, in which reference TRBV5-4 and TRBJ1-1 provide the parts outside the CDR3, is ETGVTQSPTHLIKTRGQQVTLRCSSQSGHNTVSWYQQALGQGPQFIFQYYREEENGRGNFPPRFSGLQFPNYSSELNVNALELDDSALYLCASSRNMGSTEAFFGQGTRLTVV.

V and J are TRBV5-1 and TRBJ2-2; TRBD2 matches 9 bases. CDR3 length equals 16 residues. Germline trimming cut 2 bases from V and 0 bases from J; bases unmatched to any gene: 2. The germline gives CDR1 SGHRS, CDR2 YFSETQ. The CDR3: CASSFLAGSNTGELFF. CDR3 nucleotide sequence: TGCGCCAGCAGCTTCCTAGCGGGATCGAACACCGGGGAGCTGTTTTTT. Variable domain in full (rest from reference TRBV5-1 and TRBJ2-2): KAGVTQTPRYLIKTRGQQVTLSCSPISGHRSVSWYQQTPGQGLQFLFEYFSETQRNKGNFPGRFSGRQFSNSRSEMNVSTLELGDSALYLCASSFLAGSNTGELFFGEGSRLTVL.

This rearrangement joins TRBV19 to TRBJ1-5; D call uncertain. Germline CDR1 and CDR2: LNHDA and SQIVND (reference sequence). CDR3 size: 12 residues. V was clipped by 3 bases and J by 10 bases, with 10 bases between them. The CDR3 coding sequence is TGTGCCAGTAGTATTAGAGTGGGCCCCCAGCATTTT. Translated, it gives CASSIRVGPQHF.

J is TRBJ2-5 and V is TRBV4-1; 8 bases align to TRBD1. The CDR3 spans 15 residues. V was clipped by 2 bases and J by 5 bases; unmatched bases: 7. Germline V gene lookup returns CDR1 MGHRA and CDR2 YSYEKL. The chain's CDR3 is CASSQWGQEEETQYF. DNA for the CDR3: TGCGCCAGCAGCCAATGGGGACAGGAGGAGGAGACCCAGTACTTC.

This chain uses TRBV4-2 with TRBJ1-1, with a tentative D call TRBD1 (5 bases). Per germline, CDR1 LGHNA and CDR2 YNFKEQ. The CDR3 length is 17 residues. Trimming left V 0 bases short and J 1 base short, with 15 bases between. The DNA of the CDR3 is TGTGCCAGCAGCCAAGAAAAGGGGACGGCTTCGAACACTGAAGCTTTCTTT. It translates to CASSQEKGTASNTEAFF.

This clone is termed medium-sized. The rearrangement links TRBV9 to TRBJ1-1; TRBD1 agrees at 10 bases. V shed 3 bases, J shed 2 bases, and the junction held 13 bases outside the gene matches. The CDR3 has 18 amino acids. Germline V CDR1 and CDR2: SGDLS, YYNGEE. The CDR3 nucleotides read TGTGCCAGCAGCGCCCTTGGACAGGGGGACTCCTTAAACACTGAAGCTTTCTTT. Its translation: CASSALGQGDSLNTEAFF.

The chain links TRBV30 to TRBJ1-5; D is undetermined. Trimming pared 0 bases from V and 6 bases from J, leaving 9 bases between. Germline CDR1 GTSNPN, CDR2 SVGIG (reference sequence). The CDR3 runs to 13 residues. CDR3 DNA sequence: TGTGCCTGGAGTGTACTGATGGGTCAGCCCCAGCATTTT. Its protein is CAWSVLMGQPQHF.

The chain links TRBV5-4 to TRBJ1-1, with 10 bases fitting TRBD1. There are 12 residues in the CDR3. V lost 5 bases, J lost 11 bases, and 6 bases stayed unmatched. The germline V gene has CDR1 SGHNT and CDR2 YYREEE (reference sequence). The CDR3 region has the DNA TGTGCCAGCAGTCTAGACAGGGGGCAGGCTTTCTTT. Translated, it gives CASSLDRGQAFF.

The chain is built from TRBV6-5 and TRBJ1-1, with D maybe TRBD1 (5 bases). Trimming left V 4 bases short and J 4 bases short, with 16 bases between. The germline CDR1 and CDR2 sequences are MNHEY and SVGAGI. This CDR3 spans 15 amino acids. The chain's CDR3 is CASSFAGWGATEAFF. In nucleotides, the CDR3 is TGTGCCAGCAGTTTTGCAGGGTGGGGAGCCACTGAAGCTTTCTTT.

In DNA, the CDR3 is TGTGCCAGCAGACGGACCGACCGGCTTTCCAGCTCCTACGAGCAGTACTTC. The encoded protein is CASRRTDRLSSSYEQYF. This chain links TRBV2 with TRBJ2-7, with D unclear. Trimming shortened V by 6 bases and J by 0 bases, and 21 bases separated the two germline ends. Germline V gene data show CDR1 as SNHLY and CDR2 as FYNNEI. This CDR3 is built from 17 residues.

The chain couples TRBV5-1 to TRBJ2-3; D call uncertain. The CDR3 totals 14 residues. The germline gives CDR1 SGHRS, CDR2 YFSETQ. The ends were cut back, 2 bases at V and 1 base at J, with 8 bases in the middle. The CDR3, as DNA: TGCGCCAGCAGCTTAGAATGGGGCACAGATACGCAGTATTTT. The encoded protein is CASSLEWGTDTQYF.

The rearrangement joins TRBV10-3 to TRBJ2-7; either TRBD1 or TRBD2 may supply D (6 bases each). Germline loops: CDR1 ENHRY, CDR2 SYGVKD. The CDR3 is made up of 13 amino acids. V shed 4 bases and J shed 7 bases, with 14 bases lying between them. CDR3 bases: TGTGCCATCAGTGGAAAACAGGGAGGTGAGCAGTACTTC. Residues: CAISGKQGGEQYF.

The chain joins TRBV5-1 to TRBJ2-7, with D possibly matching TRBD1 (6 bases). Trimming took off 7 bases at V and 5 bases at J, with 16 bases between the two ends. The CDR3 runs to 13 residues. CDR1 and CDR2 from the germline V gene are SGHRS and YFSETQ. Written as DNA, the CDR3 is TGCGCCAGCTTGAACCCAGGGGAAGACGAGCAGTACTTC. Translating gives CASLNPGEDEQYF.

This rearrangement joins TRBV10-3 to TRBJ2-2; unclear D gene. Germline-derived CDR1 and CDR2 are ENHRY and SYGVKD. V shed 6 bases and J shed 6 bases, with 20 bases lying between them. This CDR3 is 16 amino acids long. This CDR3 is CAIRTGPLQQAGELFF. CDR3 DNA sequence: TGTGCCATCAGGACCGGACCTCTACAGCAGGCCGGGGAGCTGTTTTTT.